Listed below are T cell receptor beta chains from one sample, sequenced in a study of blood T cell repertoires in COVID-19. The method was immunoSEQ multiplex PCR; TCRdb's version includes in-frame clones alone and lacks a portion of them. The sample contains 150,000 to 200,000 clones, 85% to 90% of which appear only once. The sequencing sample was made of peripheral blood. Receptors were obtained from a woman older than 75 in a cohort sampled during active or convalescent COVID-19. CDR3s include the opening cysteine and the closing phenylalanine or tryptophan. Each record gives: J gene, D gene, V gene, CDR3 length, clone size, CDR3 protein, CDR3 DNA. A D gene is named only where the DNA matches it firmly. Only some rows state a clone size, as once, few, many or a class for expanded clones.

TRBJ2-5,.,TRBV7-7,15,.,CASSLRAGWMETQYF,TGTGCTAGCAGCTTACGAGCGGGCTGGATGGAGACCCAGTACTTC
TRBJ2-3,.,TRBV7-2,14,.,CASSLVRVGDTQYF,TGTGCCAGCAGCTTAGTCAGGGTGGGGGATACGCAGTATTTT
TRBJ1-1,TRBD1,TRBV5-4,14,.,CASSWDRTNTEAFF,TGTGCCAGCAGCTGGGACAGGACCAACACTGAAGCTTTCTTT
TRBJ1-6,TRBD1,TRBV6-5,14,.,CASTYRGGNSPLHF,TGTGCCAGCACTTACAGGGGAGGAAATTCACCCCTCCACTTT
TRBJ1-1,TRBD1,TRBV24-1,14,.,CATSDTGTGGKAFF,TGTGCCACCAGTGACACCGGGACAGGGGGTAAAGCTTTCTTT
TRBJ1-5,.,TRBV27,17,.,CASSLLGGAGSNQPQHF,TGTGCCAGCAGTTTATTGGGGGGGGCGGGGAGCAATCAGCCCCAGCATTTT
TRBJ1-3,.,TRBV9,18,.,CASSVGRSYRSSGNTIYF,TGTGCCAGCAGCGTAGGACGTTCGTACAGGAGCTCTGGAAACACCATATATTTT
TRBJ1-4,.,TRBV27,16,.,CASSLSLPGNYEKLFF,TGTGCCAGCAGTTTATCGCTACCAGGGAATTATGAAAAACTGTTTTTT
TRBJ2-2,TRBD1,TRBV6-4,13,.,CASRGQGAGELFF,TGTGCCAGCAGGGGACAGGGGGCCGGGGAGCTGTTTTTT
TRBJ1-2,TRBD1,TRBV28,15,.,CASRSLRQGPNGYTF,TGTGCCAGCAGGTCCCTGAGACAGGGCCCCAATGGCTACACCTTC
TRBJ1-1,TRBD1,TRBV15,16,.,CATSSRDRVYNTEAFF,TGTGCCACCAGCAGCCGGGACAGGGTTTACAACACTGAAGCTTTCTTT
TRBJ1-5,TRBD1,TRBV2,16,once,CASSGDRFRGNQPQHF,TGTGCCAGCAGTGGGGACAGGTTTCGGGGCAATCAGCCCCAGCATTTT
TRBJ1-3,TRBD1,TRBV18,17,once,CASSPRRGGQAGNTIYF,TGTGCCAGCTCACCGAGGAGAGGGGGACAGGCTGGAAACACCATATATTTT
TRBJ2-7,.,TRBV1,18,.,CTSSPQDCSGEKSYEQYF,TGCACCAGCAGCCCACAGGACTGTAGCGGGGAAAAGTCCTACGAGCAGTACTTC
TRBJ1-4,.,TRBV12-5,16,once,CASGLLTGLANEKLFF,TGTGCTAGTGGCCTTCTAACAGGGTTGGCTAATGAAAAACTGTTTTTT
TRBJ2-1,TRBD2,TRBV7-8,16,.,CASSLVAGGRYNEQFF,TGTGCCAGCAGCTTAGTCGCGGGGGGGCGATACAATGAGCAGTTCTTC